This entry concerns a single TCR beta chain. Antigen specificity is unknown. V shed 5 bases and J 6 bases; nucleotides not matched to a gene: 4. This CDR3 has 15 amino acids. Looked up from germline, CDR1 is LNHDA and CDR2 is SQIVND (reference sequence). These data originate in a study of cytomegalovirus exposure and HLA in healthy donors. General observations from the study: One variant, a missense change in DCLRE1C, was linked in a later analysis to TCR beta V- and J-gene trimming. A further, later analysis showed that HLA-associated TCR beta chains (compared with equally common others) were more clonally expanded.

With 60 Vbeta and 13 Jbeta primers, the PCR was carried out. TCRdb keeps only in-frame clones here, not all; method: immunoSEQ multiplex PCR. The sample lists just over 95,000 clones, more than 65% occurring once. The TCR sequence derives from a human donor in good health. The sequenced material came from PBMCs. The chain has TRBV19 and TRBJ1-6; 10 bases align to TRBD1. Here the CDR3 DNA reads TGTGCCAGTAGTTCCCGGGACAGGGGTAATTCACCCCTCCACTTT. It translates to CASSSRDRGNSPLHF.